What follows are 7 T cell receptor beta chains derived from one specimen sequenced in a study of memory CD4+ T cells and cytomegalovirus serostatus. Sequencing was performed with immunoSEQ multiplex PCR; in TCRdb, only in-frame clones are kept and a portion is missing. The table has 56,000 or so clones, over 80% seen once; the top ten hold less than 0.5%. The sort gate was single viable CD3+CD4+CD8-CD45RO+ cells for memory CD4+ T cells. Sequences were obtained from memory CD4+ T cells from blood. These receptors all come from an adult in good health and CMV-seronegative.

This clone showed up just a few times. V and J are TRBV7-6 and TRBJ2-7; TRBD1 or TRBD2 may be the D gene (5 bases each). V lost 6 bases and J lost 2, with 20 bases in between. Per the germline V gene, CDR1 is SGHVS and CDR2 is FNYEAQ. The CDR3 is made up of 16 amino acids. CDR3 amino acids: CASSLDDRQGPYEQYF. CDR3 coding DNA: TGTGCCAGCAGTCTAGACGATAGGCAGGGACCCTACGAGCAGTACTTC.

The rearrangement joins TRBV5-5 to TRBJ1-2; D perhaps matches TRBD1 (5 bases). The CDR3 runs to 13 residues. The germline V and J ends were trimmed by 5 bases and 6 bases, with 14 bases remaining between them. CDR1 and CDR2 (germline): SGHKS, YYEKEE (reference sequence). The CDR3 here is CASSPLGRDGYTF. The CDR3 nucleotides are TGTGCCAGCAGTCCCCTGGGCAGGGATGGCTACACCTTC. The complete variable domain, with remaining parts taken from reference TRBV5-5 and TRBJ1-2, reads DAGVTQSPTHLIKTRGQQVTLRCSPISGHKSVSWYQQVLGQGPQFIFQYYEKEERGRGNFPDRFSARQFPNYSSELNVNALLLGDSALYLCASSPLGRDGYTFGSGTRLTVV.

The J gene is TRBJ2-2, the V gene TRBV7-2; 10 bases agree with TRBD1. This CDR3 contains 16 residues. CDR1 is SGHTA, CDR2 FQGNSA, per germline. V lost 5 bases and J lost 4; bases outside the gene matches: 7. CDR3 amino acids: CASSVTGGSLTGELFF. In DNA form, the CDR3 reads TGTGCCAGCAGCGTGACAGGGGGCTCGCTCACCGGGGAGCTGTTTTTT.

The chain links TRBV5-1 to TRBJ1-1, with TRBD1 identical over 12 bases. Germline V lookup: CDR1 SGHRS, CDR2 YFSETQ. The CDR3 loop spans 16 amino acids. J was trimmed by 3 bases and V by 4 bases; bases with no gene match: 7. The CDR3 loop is CASSPGTGGADTEAFF. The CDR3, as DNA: TGCGCCAGCAGCCCCGGGACAGGGGGCGCGGACACTGAAGCTTTCTTT.

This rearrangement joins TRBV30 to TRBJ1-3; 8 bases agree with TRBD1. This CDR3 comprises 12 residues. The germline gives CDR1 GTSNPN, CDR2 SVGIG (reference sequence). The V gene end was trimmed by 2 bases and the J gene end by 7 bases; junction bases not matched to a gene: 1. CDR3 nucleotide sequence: TGTGCCTGGAGTCGACAGGGGAACACCATATATTTT. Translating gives CAWSRQGNTIYF.

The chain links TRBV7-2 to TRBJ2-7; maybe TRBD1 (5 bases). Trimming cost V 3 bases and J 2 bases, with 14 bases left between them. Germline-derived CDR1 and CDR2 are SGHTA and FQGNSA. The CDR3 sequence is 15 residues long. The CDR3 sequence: CASSFSRQGPYEQYF. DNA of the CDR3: TGTGCCAGCAGCTTCTCTCGGCAGGGCCCCTACGAGCAGTACTTC.

The CDR3 region is CASSTGGGDQPQHF. The CDR3, as DNA: TGTGCCAGCAGCACTGGGGGAGGGGATCAGCCCCAGCATTTT. The chain carries TRBV28 and TRBJ1-5; perhaps TRBD1 as D (5 bases). V dropped 6 bases and J dropped 5 bases, with 14 bases sitting between them. Germline CDR1 is MDHEN and CDR2 is SYDVKM. This CDR3 spans 14 amino acids. The whole variable domain, filled in from reference TRBV28 and TRBJ1-5, reads DVKVTQSSRYLVKRTGEKVFLECVQDMDHENMFWYRQDPGLGLRLIYFSYDVKMKEKGDIPEGYSVSREKKERFSLILESASTNQTSMYLCASSTGGGDQPQHFGDGTRLSIL.